One T cell receptor beta chain is described in this entry. Its antigen is currently unknown. Other DNA sequences from this sample encode an identical CDR3 as well. The sample is drawn from a study of shared clonotypes between healthy human individuals. Terminally differentiated effector memory CD45RA+ cells were excluded by CCR7 positive selection of CD45RO-negative cells. General observations from the study: Limited genetic and exposure-history diversity came from having few donors. Memory subsets generally showed lower estimated richness than naive subsets.

V was clipped by 2 bases and J by 5 bases, with 16 bases between them. The CDR3 consists of 15 residues. Germline V gene sequence: CDR1 SGDLS, CDR2 YYNGEE. Libraries were prepared by immunoSEQ multiplex PCR; TCRdb keeps only in-frame clonotypes and omits some of them. The sample yields 550,000 to 750,000 clones, over 95% seen once. The chain couples TRBV9 to TRBJ2-5, with a tentative D call TRBD2 (7 bases). Sequenced input: naive CD8+ T cells sorted from blood. This clonotype was sampled from a woman in her twenties or thirties in good health. The CDR3 DNA follows: TGTGCCAGCAGCGTTTTTGGGGGGAGGGGGGAGACCCAGTACTTC. As protein: CASSVFGGRGETQYF.